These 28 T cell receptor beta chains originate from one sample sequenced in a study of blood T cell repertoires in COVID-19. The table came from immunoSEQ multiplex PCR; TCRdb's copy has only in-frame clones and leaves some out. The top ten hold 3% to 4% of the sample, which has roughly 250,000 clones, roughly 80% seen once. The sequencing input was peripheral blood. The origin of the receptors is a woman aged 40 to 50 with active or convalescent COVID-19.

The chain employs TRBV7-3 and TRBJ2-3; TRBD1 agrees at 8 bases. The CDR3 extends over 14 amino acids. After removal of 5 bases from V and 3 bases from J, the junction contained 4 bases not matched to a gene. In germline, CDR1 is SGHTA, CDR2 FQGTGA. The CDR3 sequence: CASSGDRPTDTQYF. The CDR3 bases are TGTGCCAGCAGCGGGGACAGGCCGACAGATACGCAGTATTTT.

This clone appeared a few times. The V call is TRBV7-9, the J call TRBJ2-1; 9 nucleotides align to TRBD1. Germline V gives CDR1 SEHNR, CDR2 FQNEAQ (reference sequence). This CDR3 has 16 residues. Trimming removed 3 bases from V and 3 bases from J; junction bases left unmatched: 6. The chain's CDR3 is CASSFFPGQGYNEQFF. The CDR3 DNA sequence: TGTGCCAGCAGCTTTTTCCCGGGACAGGGCTACAATGAGCAGTTCTTC.

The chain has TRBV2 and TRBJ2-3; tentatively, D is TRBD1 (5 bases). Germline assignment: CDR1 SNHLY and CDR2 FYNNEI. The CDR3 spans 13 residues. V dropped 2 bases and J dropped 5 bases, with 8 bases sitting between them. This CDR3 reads CASSELGVDTQYF. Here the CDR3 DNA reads TGTGCCAGCAGTGAACTAGGGGTAGATACGCAGTATTTT.

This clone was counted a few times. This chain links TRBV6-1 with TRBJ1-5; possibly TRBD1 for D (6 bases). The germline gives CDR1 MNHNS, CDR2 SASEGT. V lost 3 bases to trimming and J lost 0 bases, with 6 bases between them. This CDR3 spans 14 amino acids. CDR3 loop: CASSDRGSNQPQHF. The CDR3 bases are TGTGCCAGCAGTGACAGGGGTAGCAATCAGCCCCAGCATTTT.

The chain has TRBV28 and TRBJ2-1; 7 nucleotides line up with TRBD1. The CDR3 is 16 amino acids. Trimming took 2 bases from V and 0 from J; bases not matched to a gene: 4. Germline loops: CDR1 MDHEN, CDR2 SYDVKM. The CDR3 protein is CASSLARGPSYNEQFF. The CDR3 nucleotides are TGTGCCAGCAGTTTAGCAAGGGGGCCCTCCTACAATGAGCAGTTCTTC. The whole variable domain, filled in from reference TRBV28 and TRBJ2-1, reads DVKVTQSSRYLVKRTGEKVFLECVQDMDHENMFWYRQDPGLGLRLIYFSYDVKMKEKGDIPEGYSVSREKKERFSLILESASTNQTSMYLCASSLARGPSYNEQFFGPGTRLTVL.

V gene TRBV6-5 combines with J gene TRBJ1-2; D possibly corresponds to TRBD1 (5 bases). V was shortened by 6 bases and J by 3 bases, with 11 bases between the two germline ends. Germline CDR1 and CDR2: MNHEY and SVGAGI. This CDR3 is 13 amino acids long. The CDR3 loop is CASSPVRDYGYTF. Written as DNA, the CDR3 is TGTGCCAGCAGCCCGGTCAGGGACTATGGCTACACCTTC.

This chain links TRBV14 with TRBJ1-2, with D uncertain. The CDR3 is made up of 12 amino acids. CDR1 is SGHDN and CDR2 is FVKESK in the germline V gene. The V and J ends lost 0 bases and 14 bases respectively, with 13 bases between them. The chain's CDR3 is CASSQDRQVVTF. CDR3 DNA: TGTGCCAGCAGCCAAGATCGGCAGGTGGTTACCTTC.

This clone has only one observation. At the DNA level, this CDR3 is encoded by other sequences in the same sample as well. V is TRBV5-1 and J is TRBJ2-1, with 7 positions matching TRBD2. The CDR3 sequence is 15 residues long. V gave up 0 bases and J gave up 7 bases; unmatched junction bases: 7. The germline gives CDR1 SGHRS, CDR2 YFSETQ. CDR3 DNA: TGCGCCAGCAGCTTGGGGGGTACGGGGGGTAATGAGCAGTTCTTC. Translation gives CASSLGGTGGNEQFF.

The CDR3 DNA reads as TGTGCCAGCAGTTTATTGGGAGGGGACATTCAGTACTTC. Its translation: CASSLLGGDIQYF. This chain links TRBV27 with TRBJ2-4, with 7 bases that match TRBD2. The CDR3 length is 13 residues. Germline values: CDR1 MNHEY, CDR2 SMNVEV (reference sequence). The V segment lost 1 base and the J segment 8 bases; nucleotides outside the gene matches: 2.

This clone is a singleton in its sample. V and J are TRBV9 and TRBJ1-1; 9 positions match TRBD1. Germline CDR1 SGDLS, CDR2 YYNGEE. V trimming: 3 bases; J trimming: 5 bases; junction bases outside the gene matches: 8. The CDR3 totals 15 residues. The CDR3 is CASSANDRGWTEAFF. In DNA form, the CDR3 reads TGTGCCAGCAGCGCCAATGACAGGGGGTGGACTGAAGCTTTCTTT.

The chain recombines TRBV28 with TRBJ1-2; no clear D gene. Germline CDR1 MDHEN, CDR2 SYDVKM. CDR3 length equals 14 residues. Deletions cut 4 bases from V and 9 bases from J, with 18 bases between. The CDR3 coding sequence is TGTGCCAGCAGTTACCCGGGAGCCCCGAGGAGCTACACCTTC. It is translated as CASSYPGAPRSYTF.

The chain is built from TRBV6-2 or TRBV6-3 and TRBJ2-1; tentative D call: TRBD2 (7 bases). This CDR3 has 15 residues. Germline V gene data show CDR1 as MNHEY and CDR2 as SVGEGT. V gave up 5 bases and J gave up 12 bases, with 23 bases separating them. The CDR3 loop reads CASSPLAGARQRQFF. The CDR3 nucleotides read TGTGCCAGCAGTCCCTTGGCGGGGGCACGGCAAAGGCAGTTCTTC.

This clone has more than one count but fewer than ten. DNA of the CDR3: TGCGCCAGCAGCCAAGGAAGGAGGGGACCCACTGAAGCTTTCTTT. Its protein product is CASSQGRRGPTEAFF. The genes are TRBV4-1 and TRBJ1-1; a weak D match, TRBD1 (5 bases). CDR1 MGHRA and CDR2 YSYEKL come from the germline V gene. The germline V and J ends were trimmed by 1 base and 4 bases, with 13 bases remaining between them. This CDR3 contains 15 residues.

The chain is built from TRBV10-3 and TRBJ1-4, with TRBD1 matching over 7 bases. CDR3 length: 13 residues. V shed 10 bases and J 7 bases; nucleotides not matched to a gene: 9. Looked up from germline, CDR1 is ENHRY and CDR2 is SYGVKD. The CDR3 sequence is CATETGLGEKLFF. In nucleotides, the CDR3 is TGTGCCACCGAGACAGGGTTGGGTGAAAAACTGTTTTTT.

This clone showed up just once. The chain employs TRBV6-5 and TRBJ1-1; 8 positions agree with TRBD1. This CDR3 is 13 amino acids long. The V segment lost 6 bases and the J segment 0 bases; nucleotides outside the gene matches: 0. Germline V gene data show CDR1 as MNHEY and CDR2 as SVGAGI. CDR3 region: CASRQGVNTEAFF. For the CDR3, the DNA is TGTGCCAGCAGACAGGGGGTGAACACTGAAGCTTTCTTT.

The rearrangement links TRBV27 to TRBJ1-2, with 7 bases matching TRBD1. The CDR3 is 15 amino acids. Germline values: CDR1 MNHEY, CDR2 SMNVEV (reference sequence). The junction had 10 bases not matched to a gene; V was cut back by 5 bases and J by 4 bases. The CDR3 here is CASSRKGARAYGYTF. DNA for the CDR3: TGTGCCAGCAGTCGGAAGGGGGCTAGGGCCTATGGCTACACCTTC.

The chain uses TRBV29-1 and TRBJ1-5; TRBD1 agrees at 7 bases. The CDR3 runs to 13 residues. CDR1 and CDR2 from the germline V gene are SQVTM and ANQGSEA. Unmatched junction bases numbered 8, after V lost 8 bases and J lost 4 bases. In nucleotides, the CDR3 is TGCAGCCTAGGTGGCAGGGGGAATCAGCCCCAGCATTTT. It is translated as CSLGGRGNQPQHF.

As DNA, the CDR3 is TGTGCCAGCAGCCAAGCATTAGATTGGGCTAGCGGGACGTACAATGAGCAGTTCTTC. Translation: CASSQALDWASGTYNEQFF. The chain combines TRBV3-1 (or the pseudogene TRBV3-2) with TRBJ2-1; 9 bases are shared with TRBD2. The CDR3 has 19 amino acids. Germline-derived CDR1 and CDR2 are LGHDT and YNNKEL (reference sequence). Trimming at V came to 1 base and at J to 4 bases, leaving 14 bases not matched to a gene.

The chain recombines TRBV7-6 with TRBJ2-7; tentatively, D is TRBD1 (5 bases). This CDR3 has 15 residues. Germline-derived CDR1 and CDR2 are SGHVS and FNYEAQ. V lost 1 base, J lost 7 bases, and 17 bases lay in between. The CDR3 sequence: CASSLVAYRSHEQYF. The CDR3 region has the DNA TGTGCCAGCAGCTTAGTTGCTTACAGGTCCCATGAGCAGTACTTC. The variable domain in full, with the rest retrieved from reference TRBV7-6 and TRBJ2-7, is GAGVSQSPRYKVTKRGQDVALRCDPISGHVSLYWYRQALGQGPEFLTYFNYEAQQDKSGLPNDRFSAERPEGSISTLTIQRTEQRDSAMYRCASSLVAYRSHEQYFGPGTRLTVT.

This chain's CDR3 is CASSLRKPQHF. The CDR3 DNA reads TGTGCCAGCAGCCTCAGAAAGCCCCAGCATTTT. The V call is TRBV11-2, the J call TRBJ1-5; D is unresolved. The CDR3 runs to 11 residues. V was pared by 5 bases and J by 8 bases, with 7 bases between. Germline CDR1 and CDR2: SGHAT and FQNNGV.

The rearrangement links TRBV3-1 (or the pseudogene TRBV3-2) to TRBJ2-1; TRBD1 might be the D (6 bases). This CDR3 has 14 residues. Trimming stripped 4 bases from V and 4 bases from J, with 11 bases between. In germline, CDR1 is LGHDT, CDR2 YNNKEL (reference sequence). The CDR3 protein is CASSLPGEYNEQFF. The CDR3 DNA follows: TGTGCCAGCAGCCTACCAGGGGAATACAATGAGCAGTTCTTC.

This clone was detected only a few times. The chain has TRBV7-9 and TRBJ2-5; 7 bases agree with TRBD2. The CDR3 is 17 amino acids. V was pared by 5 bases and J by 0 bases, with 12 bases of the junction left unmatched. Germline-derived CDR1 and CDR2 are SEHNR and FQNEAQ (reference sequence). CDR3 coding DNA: TGTGCCAGCAGCCCGCCGACTAGCCTTTGGTACCAAGAGACCCAGTACTTC. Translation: CASSPPTSLWYQETQYF.

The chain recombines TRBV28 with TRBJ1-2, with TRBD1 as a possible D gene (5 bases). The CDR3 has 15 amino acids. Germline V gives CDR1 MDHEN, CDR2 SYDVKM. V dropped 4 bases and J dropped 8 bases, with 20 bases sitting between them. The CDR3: CASSSLGFGPGGYTF. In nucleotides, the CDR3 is TGTGCCAGCAGTTCCCTAGGATTTGGGCCAGGGGGCTACACCTTC.

Here the CDR3 reads CASSQAGAGNTIYF. CDR3 DNA sequence: TGTGCCAGCAGCCAGGCAGGGGCAGGAAACACCATATATTTT. The genes are TRBV11-2 and TRBJ1-3, with a tentative D call TRBD1 (6 bases). Germline loops: CDR1 SGHAT, CDR2 FQNNGV. V was shortened by 5 bases and J by 4 bases, with 12 bases between the two germline ends. The CDR3 consists of 14 residues.

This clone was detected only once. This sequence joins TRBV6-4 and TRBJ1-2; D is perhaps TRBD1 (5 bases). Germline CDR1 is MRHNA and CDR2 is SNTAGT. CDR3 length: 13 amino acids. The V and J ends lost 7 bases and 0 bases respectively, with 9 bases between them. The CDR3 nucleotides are TGTGCCAGCATCGGACACCCTAACTATGGCTACACCTTC. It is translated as CASIGHPNYGYTF.

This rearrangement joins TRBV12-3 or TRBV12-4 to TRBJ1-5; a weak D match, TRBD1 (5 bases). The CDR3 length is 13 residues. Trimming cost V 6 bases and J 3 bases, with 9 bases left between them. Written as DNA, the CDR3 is TGTGCCAGCAGGCAGGGCGTCAATCAGCCCCAGCATTTT. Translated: CASRQGVNQPQHF.

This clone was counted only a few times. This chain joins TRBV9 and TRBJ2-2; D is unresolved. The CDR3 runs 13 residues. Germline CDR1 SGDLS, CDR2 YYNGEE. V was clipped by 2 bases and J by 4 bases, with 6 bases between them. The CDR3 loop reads CASSVIATGELFF. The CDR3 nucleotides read TGTGCCAGCAGCGTCATAGCCACCGGGGAGCTGTTTTTT. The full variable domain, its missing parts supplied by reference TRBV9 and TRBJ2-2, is DSGVTQTPKHLITATGQRVTLRCSPRSGDLSVYWYQQSLDQGLQFLIQYYNGEERAKGNILERFSAQQFPDLHSELNLSSLELGDSALYFCASSVIATGELFFGEGSRLTVL.

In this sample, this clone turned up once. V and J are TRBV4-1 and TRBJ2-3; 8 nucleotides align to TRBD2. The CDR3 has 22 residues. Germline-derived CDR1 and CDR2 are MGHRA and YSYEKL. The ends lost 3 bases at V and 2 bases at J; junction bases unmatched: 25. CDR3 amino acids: CASSQPPLSRVGAGVYTDTQYF. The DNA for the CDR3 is TGCGCCAGCAGCCAGCCCCCGTTGAGTAGGGTCGGAGCGGGGGTGTACACAGATACGCAGTATTTT.